This T cell receptor (beta chain) derives from a study of blood T cell repertoires in COVID-19. Study in general: Sites in the United States, Italy and Spain provided acute and convalescent COVID-19 samples. PBMCs, B-cell-depleted T cells, or T cells were the source of the cDNA or gDNA that made up the material.

Seattle participants joined during active infection and were tracked over time. In the study's own analysis: By means of reference gene primer amplification, nucleated cell counts were estimated. Data came from immunoSEQ multiplex PCR; TCRdb stores just in-frame clones and leaves some out. The V and J calls and the clone size are those of that table, but D and trimming were determined from the DNA. The profile shows fewer than 650,000 clones, roughly 89% of them singletons. The TCR was taken from a woman aged 45-65 years with COVID-19, enrolled during active disease. Sequenced input: peripheral blood.

The CDR3: CASSLGSTLTGNQPQHF. The CDR3 region has the DNA TGTGCCAGCAGCTTGGGGAGTACTTTGACAGGGAATCAGCCCCAGCATTTT. This chain uses TRBV5-5 with TRBJ1-5; 7 bases are a match to TRBD1. CDR3 length equals 17 residues. Germline values: CDR1 SGHKS, CDR2 YYEKEE (reference sequence). The J segment lost 4 bases and the V segment lost 0 bases, leaving 10 bases of the junction unmatched.